The next 8 T cell receptor beta chains were all read from a single sample in a study of response to subunit inactivated influenza vaccine. Each CDR3 protein gets one entry after TCRdb re-called the RT-PCR reads with MiXCR. The table lists roughly 290,000 distinct CDR3 sequences, 21% of them singletons. The starting material was PBMCs from blood, obtained approximately 22 months after vaccination. Receptor source: a man aged 45 to 75 who received an inactivated influenza vaccine.

This clonotype was seen a few times. The rearrangement links TRBV6-2 or TRBV6-3 to TRBJ1-5, with 9 bases matching TRBD1. V lost 5 bases, J lost 3 bases, and 8 bases stayed unmatched. Germline-derived CDR1 and CDR2 are MNHEY and SVGEGT. This CDR3 is 16 amino acids long. This CDR3 reads CASSISGTGNNQPQHF. As DNA, the CDR3 is TGTGCCAGCAGTATTTCCGGGACAGGGAACAATCAGCCCCAGCATTTT.

V is TRBV5-1 and J is TRBJ2-1, with 10 bases that match TRBD2. Germline CDR1 reads SGHRS; CDR2 reads YFSETQ. The J segment lost 3 bases and the V segment lost 4 bases, leaving 7 bases of the junction unmatched. CDR3 length: 16 residues. The CDR3 DNA is TGCGCCAGCAGCAGAATAGCGGGAGGAGACTACAATGAGCAGTTCTTC. This translates into CASSRIAGGDYNEQFF.

Here the CDR3 DNA reads TGCGCCAGCAGCCAAGAGACAACCATGAACACTGAAGCTTTCTTT. It encodes CASSQETTMNTEAFF. The chain uses TRBV4-3 and TRBJ1-1; D call uncertain. V lost 0 bases to trimming and J lost 0 bases, with 8 bases between them. The CDR3 spans 15 residues. Germline loops: CDR1 LGHNA, CDR2 YSLEER.

This clonotype was recorded a few times. The chain uses TRBV5-6 and TRBJ2-1; 9 bases are a match to TRBD2. Trimming cost V 5 bases and J 7 bases; bases outside gene matches: 10. CDR3 length: 15 residues. CDR1 and CDR2 (germline): SGHDT, YYEEEE. This CDR3 reads CASSTIAGEWNEQFF. CDR3 bases: TGTGCCAGCAGTACCATAGCGGGAGAGTGGAATGAGCAGTTCTTC.

Only a few counts were recorded for this clonotype. The rearrangement joins TRBV4-1 to TRBJ1-5, with 7 bases matching TRBD1. The CDR3 is 15 amino acids. V lost 4 bases to trimming and J lost 7 bases; unmatched junction nucleotides: 10. From germline, CDR1 is MGHRA and CDR2 YSYEKL. As DNA, the CDR3 is TGCGCCAGCAGCCCAAATACAGGGGTCGGACAGCCCCAGCATTTT. This gives the protein CASSPNTGVGQPQHF.

V gene TRBV20-1 combines with J gene TRBJ2-7; TRBD1 or TRBD2 may be the D gene (5 bases each). The CDR3 extends over 14 amino acids. The germline V and J ends were trimmed by 2 bases and 6 bases, with 17 bases remaining between them. In germline, CDR1 is DFQATT, CDR2 SNEGSKA (reference sequence). The CDR3, as DNA: TGCAGTGCTAGATCTGGTGGCCGTGGGGGCGAGCAGTACTTC. Its translation: CSARSGGRGGEQYF.

This clonotype was found many times. The chain combines TRBV4-2 with TRBJ2-1; the match to TRBD2 covers 10 bases. CDR3 length equals 15 residues. CDR1 and CDR2 (germline): LGHNA, YNFKEQ. J gave up 9 bases and V 0 bases, and 5 bases lay outside the gene matches. This CDR3 reads CASSQDPSGSFEQFF. The CDR3 DNA is TGTGCCAGCAGCCAAGATCCTAGCGGGAGCTTTGAGCAGTTCTTC.

V and J are TRBV12-3 or TRBV12-4 and TRBJ1-1, with 8 bases matching TRBD1. V shed 3 bases and J 1 base; nucleotides not matched to a gene: 10. CDR3 length equals 17 residues. The CDR3 loop is CASSFDKTGTGNTEAFF. In DNA form, the CDR3 reads TGTGCCAGCAGTTTCGACAAGACCGGGACAGGGAACACTGAAGCTTTCTTT.